This T cell receptor beta chain comes out of a study of blood T cell repertoires in COVID-19. Study-wide background: The origin of the acute and convalescent COVID-19 samples was the United States, Italy and Spain.

The count of this clone is one. The method was immunoSEQ multiplex PCR; TCRdb's version includes in-frame clones alone and lacks a portion of them. The sample yields more than 150,000 clones, roughly 80% seen once. The sequence came from a man in his fifties or sixties who had recovered from COVID-19. Specimen: peripheral blood.

The chain's CDR3 is CASSLAGGPSEWQYF. In nucleotides, the CDR3 is TGTGCCAGCAGTCTAGCGGGAGGGCCTAGTGAGTGGCAGTACTTC. The chain recombines TRBV2 with TRBJ2-7; 12 bases fit TRBD2. The germline V gene encodes CDR1 SNHLY and CDR2 FYNNEI. The CDR3 spans 15 residues. The V and J ends lost 5 bases and 9 bases, in that order; junction bases with no gene match: 11. Full variable domain (rest looked up from reference TRBV2 and TRBJ2-7): EPEVTQTPSHQVTQMGQEVILRCVPISNHLYFYWYRQILGQKVEFLVSFYNNEISEKSEIFDDQFSVERPDGSNFTLKIRSTKLEDSAMYFCASSLAGGPSEWQYFGPGTRLTVT.